Sequencing of this T cell receptor beta chain was carried out in a study of blood T cell repertoires in COVID-19. Study details: Samples representing acute and convalescent COVID-19 were sourced from the United States, Italy and Spain.

Assay used: immunoSEQ multiplex PCR; TCRdb lists only in-frame clones, some missing. Among 150,000 to 200,000 clones listed, 85% to 90% were seen once. The CDR3 loop spans 12 amino acids. V is TRBV21-1 and J is TRBJ2-7; the tabulated D call, TRBD1, remains unverified against the DNA. TRBV21-1 is flagged as a pseudogene. This TCR came from a man in his 70s with active or convalescent COVID-19. Sequenced: peripheral blood. CDR3: CASSRTGDEQYF. DNA of the CDR3: TGTGCCAGCAGCAGGACAGGGGACGAGCAGTACTTC.